The following is a TCR beta chain sequence with its context. In germline, CDR1 is MNHEY, CDR2 SMNVEV (reference sequence). This CDR3 comprises 14 residues. V lost 3 bases and J lost 2, with 10 bases in between. The sample comes from a study of blood T cell repertoires in COVID-19. On the study more broadly: The United States, Italy and Spain supplied acute and convalescent COVID-19 samples. In each case, the material was cDNA or gDNA derived from T cells, B-cell-depleted T cells, or PBMCs.

In the study's own analysis: Counts of nucleated cells, estimated from reference gene primer amplification, were obtained. The data were produced by immunoSEQ multiplex PCR, yet TCRdb's version contains in-frame clones alone and is incomplete. The V and J calls and the clone size are those of that table, but D and trimming were determined from the DNA. In the table there are roughly 80,000 clones, about nine tenths of which are singletons. Sequencing was done on a sample of peripheral blood. The rearrangement joins TRBV27 to TRBJ2-5; maybe TRBD1 (6 bases). This TCR was recovered from a human donor in a cohort sampled during active COVID-19. CDR3 coding DNA: TGTGCCAGCAGTTTCCAGGGGCGACAAGAGACCCAGTACTTC. This translates into CASSFQGRQETQYF.